A selection of T cell receptor beta chains follows, all from one sample in a study of regulatory dendritic cells for organ transplantation. Sequencing was performed with immunoSEQ multiplex PCR; in TCRdb, only in-frame clones are kept and a portion is missing. The sample shows tens of thousands of clones, 85% to 95% of them seen only once. The sample was naive CD8+ T cells from blood. The receptors here all came from a human donor in good health. Both conserved end residues are trimmed from each CDR3. Size is omitted from some rows. Given values are once, few, many or a class for expanded clones.

abundance: .
v_gene: TRBV28
CDR3aa: ASRGGDTEAF

abundance: once
v_gene: TRBV5-6
CDR3aa: ASSPRLLEQY

abundance: .
v_gene: TRBV7-9
CDR3aa: ASSLAGSILNTEAF

abundance: .
v_gene: TRBV7-6
CDR3aa: ASSFNSGEPYEQY

abundance: .
v_gene: TRBV10-3
CDR3aa: AIMVRPGDYEQY

abundance: once
v_gene: TRBV7-8
CDR3aa: ASSLGSGGRDYEQY

abundance: .
v_gene: TRBV19
CDR3aa: ASSIPGQGYNEQF

abundance: .
v_gene: TRBV4-3
CDR3aa: ASSQDSGRQVTDTQY

abundance: .
v_gene: TRBV27
CDR3aa: ASSFSGTGYGYT

abundance: .
v_gene: TRBV28
CDR3aa: ACKKTTGRDQPQH

abundance: .
v_gene: TRBV4-1
CDR3aa: ASSQDSRSSNQPQH

abundance: .
v_gene: TRBV28
CDR3aa: ASSFRLLREGEKLF

abundance: .
v_gene: TRBV6-5
CDR3aa: ASSLSLGGQPQH

abundance: .
v_gene: TRBV7-9
CDR3aa: ASSPRLAGAHEQY

abundance: .
v_gene: TRBV9
CDR3aa: ASSSRAYGYT

abundance: .
v_gene: TRBV5-4
CDR3aa: ASSSTSFGTDTQY